This T cell receptor (beta chain) was recovered during a study of regulatory T cells in long-lasting Graves disease. A note on this clonotype: As yet, its antigen is unknown.

Time point indicated: newly diagnosed GD, antithyroid drugs for less than 3 months. Following extraction of RNA from PBMCs, that RNA was used to make the TCR library. Patients with Graves' disease were diagnosed by American Thyroid Association guidelines. Study-wide findings and caveats: Newly diagnosed patients shared about a thousand public clonotypes; persistent patients shared around 2,500.

Libraries of TCR beta came from iRepertoire HTBI primers plus Arm-PCR of CDR3 regions. Each CDR3 protein gets one entry after TCRdb re-called the multiplex PCR reads with MiXCR. The sample consists of around 330,000 distinct CDR3 sequences, 15% to 20% of them appearing once. This CDR3 has 16 residues. Germline V lookup: CDR1 LNHDA, CDR2 SQIVND (reference sequence). Trimming took 3 bases from V and 9 from J; bases not matched to a gene: 15. This clonotype originated in a female donor with Graves disease. The V gene is TRBV19, the J gene TRBJ2-5; 8 nucleotides match TRBD2. The sample in question was peripheral blood mononuclear cells (PBMCs), obtained at new diagnosis, from a patient treated with antithyroid drugs. The CDR3 is CASSMGFRGGREAQYF. DNA for the CDR3: TGTGCCAGTAGTATGGGTTTTCGGGGGGGCCGTGAGGCCCAGTACTTC.